Listed below are T cell receptor beta chains from one sample, sequenced in a study of T cell changes during pregnancy in multiple sclerosis. The protocol was immunoSEQ multiplex PCR, while the TCRdb copy is restricted to in-frame clones and leaves out a portion. The table shows 50,000 or so clones, with 85% to 95% occurring only once. The specimen was CD4+ T cells from peripheral blood mononuclear cells, collected in the second trimester of pregnancy. These receptors all come from a female donor with multiple sclerosis, enrolled in a pregnancy study. Both conserved end residues are part of each CDR3. Fields, in order: V gene, J gene, CDR3 protein.

>TRBV12-5|TRBJ2-6
CASGTGQAGANVLTF
>TRBV7-9|TRBJ1-2
CASSPGQGDYGYTF
>TRBV7-8|TRBJ2-1
CASSVHRGGASGDKHEQFF
>TRBV4-3|TRBJ2-1
CASSQAFGTVSYNEQFF
>TRBV5-6|TRBJ2-2
CASAVAGAPTGELFF
>TRBV29-1|TRBJ1-5
CSVSGGLGNQPQHF
>TRBV9|TRBJ2-2
CASSVAPRGNTGELFF
>TRBV11-2|TRBJ1-4
CASSLDRISEKLFF
>TRBV5-4|TRBJ2-1
CASSRTSGAYNEQFF
>TRBV18|TRBJ1-2
CASSPSWTVYGYTF
>TRBV19|TRBJ2-1
CASSSSVGGIEQFF
>TRBV30|TRBJ2-7
CAWSVWGGAYEQYF
>TRBV11-3|TRBJ2-1
CASSLEGTSSYNEQFF
>TRBV18|TRBJ1-2
CASSDRGGNYGYTF
>TRBV19|TRBJ2-5
CASMGHQETQYF
>TRBV10-3|TRBJ1-2
CAIRAPTGSFPGYTF
>TRBV7-6|TRBJ2-3
CASSLDTSGGAADTQYF
>TRBV19|TRBJ1-5
CASSPVRAPGGNQPQHF
>TRBV5-4|TRBJ1-2
CASSLGPLLGGRGNYGYTF
>TRBV10-1|TRBJ2-7
CASSDREKLTYEQYF
>TRBV30|TRBJ1-1
CACNRGETEAFF
>TRBV6-4|TRBJ1-2
CASSDSDRGGYTF
>TRBV7-9|TRBJ1-3
CASSGDRDGNTIYF
>TRBV7-2|TRBJ2-1
CASSSRLAGGHNEQFF
>TRBV6-5|TRBJ2-2
CASSPMAGNTGELFF
>TRBV6-6|TRBJ1-3
CASSYNHRGPGNTIYF
>TRBV30|TRBJ2-4
CAWRGAQGAGAKNIQYF
>TRBV28|TRBJ1-2
CASSFPGTDSGGYTF
>TRBV6-4|TRBJ1-3
CASSDSSRGVGGNTIYF
>TRBV7-3|TRBJ1-6
CASSLTRQGNSPLHF
>TRBV10-3|TRBJ1-2
CAITRDPNYGYTF